This T cell receptor (beta chain) is drawn from a study of blood T cell repertoires in COVID-19. About the research overall: T cells, B-cell-depleted T cells, or PBMCs provided the cDNA or gDNA that served as material.

Per the study methods: It was from reference gene primer amplification that nucleated cell counts were estimated. Method: immunoSEQ multiplex PCR; TCRdb's copy keeps in-frame clones and lacks some. V and J calls and clone size follow that table, whereas D and trimming were derived from the DNA. The sample shows roughly 110,000 clones, 75% to 90% of them seen only once. V shed 0 bases and J shed 0 bases, with 7 bases lying between them. This CDR3 has 15 residues. From germline, CDR1 is SGHRS and CDR2 YFSETQ. This chain links TRBV5-1 with TRBJ1-3; no clear D. The sequenced sample consisted of peripheral blood. The clonotype comes from a woman between 45 and 60 years old with acute or convalescent COVID-19. CDR3 in amino acids: CASSLVAGSGNTIYF. In nucleotides, the CDR3 is TGCGCCAGCAGCTTGGTTGCCGGCTCTGGAAACACCATATATTTT.